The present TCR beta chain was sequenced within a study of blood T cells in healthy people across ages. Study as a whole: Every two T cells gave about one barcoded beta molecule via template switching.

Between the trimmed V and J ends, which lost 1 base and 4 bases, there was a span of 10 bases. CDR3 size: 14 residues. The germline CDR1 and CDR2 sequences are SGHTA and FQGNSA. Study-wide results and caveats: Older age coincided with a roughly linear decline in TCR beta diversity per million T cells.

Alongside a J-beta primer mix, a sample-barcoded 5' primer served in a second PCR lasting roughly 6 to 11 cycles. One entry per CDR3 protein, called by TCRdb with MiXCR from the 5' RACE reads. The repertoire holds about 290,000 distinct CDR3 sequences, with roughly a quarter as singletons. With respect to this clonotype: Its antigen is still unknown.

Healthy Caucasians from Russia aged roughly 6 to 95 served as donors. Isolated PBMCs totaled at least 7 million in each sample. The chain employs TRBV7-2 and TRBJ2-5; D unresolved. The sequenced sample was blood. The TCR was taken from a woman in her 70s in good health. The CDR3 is CASSLVPTGETQYF. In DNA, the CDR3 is TGTGCCAGCAGCTTAGTTCCAACGGGAGAGACCCAGTACTTC.